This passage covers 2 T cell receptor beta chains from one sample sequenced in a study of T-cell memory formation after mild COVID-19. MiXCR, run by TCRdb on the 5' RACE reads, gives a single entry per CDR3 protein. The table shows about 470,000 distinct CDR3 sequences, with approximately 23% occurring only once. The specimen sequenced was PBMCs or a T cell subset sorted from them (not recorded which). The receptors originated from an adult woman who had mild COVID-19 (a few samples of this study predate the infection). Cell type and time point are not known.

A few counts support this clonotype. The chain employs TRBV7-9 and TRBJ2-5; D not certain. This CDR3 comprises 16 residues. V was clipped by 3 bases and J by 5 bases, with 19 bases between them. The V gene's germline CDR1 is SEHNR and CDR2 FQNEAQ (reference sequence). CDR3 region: CASSFPGQAVGETQYF. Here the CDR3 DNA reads TGTGCCAGCAGCTTCCCCGGGCAGGCCGTAGGGGAGACCCAGTACTTC.

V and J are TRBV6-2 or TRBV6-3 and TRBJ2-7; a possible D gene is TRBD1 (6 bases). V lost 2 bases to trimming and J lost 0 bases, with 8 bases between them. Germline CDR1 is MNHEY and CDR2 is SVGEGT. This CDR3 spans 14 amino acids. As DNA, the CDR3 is TGTGCCAGCAGTTACCAGGGGCTCTCCTACGAGCAGTACTTC. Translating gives CASSYQGLSYEQYF.